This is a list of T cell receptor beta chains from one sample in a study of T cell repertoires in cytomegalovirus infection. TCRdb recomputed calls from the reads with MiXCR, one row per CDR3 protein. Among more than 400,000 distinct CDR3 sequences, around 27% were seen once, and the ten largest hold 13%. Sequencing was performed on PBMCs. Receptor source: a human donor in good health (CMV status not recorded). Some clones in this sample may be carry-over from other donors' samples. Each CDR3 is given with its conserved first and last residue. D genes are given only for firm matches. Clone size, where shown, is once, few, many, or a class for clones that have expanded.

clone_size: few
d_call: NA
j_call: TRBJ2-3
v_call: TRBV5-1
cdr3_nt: TGCGCCAGCAGCTTGGGGACAAACGCAGATACGCAGTATTTT
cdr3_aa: CASSLGTNADTQYF

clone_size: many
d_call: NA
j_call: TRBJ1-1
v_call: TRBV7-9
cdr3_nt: TGTGCCAGCAGTTCAGGACAAGAAGCTTTCTTT
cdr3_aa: CASSSGQEAFF

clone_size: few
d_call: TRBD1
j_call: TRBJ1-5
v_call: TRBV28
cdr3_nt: TGTGCCAGCAGACCATCCGGGACAGGGCCCTTTTCCCAGCATTTT
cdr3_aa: CASRPSGTGPFSQHF

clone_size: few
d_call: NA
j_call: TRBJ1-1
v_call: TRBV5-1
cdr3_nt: TGCGCCAGCAGCTTTGGACGGGGCACTGAAGCTTTCTTT
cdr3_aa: CASSFGRGTEAFF

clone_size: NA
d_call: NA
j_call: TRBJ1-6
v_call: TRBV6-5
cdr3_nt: TGTGCCAGCAGTCCCAATAAGAGCTCCTATAATTCACCCCTCCACTTT
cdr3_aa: CASSPNKSSYNSPLHF

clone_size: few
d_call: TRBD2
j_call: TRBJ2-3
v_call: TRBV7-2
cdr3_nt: TGTGCCAGCAGCTTAGGGACTAGCTTCACAGATACGCAGTATTTT
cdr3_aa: CASSLGTSFTDTQYF

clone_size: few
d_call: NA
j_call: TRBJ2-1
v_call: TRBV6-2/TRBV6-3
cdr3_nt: TGTGCCAGCAGGAAGATTGGTAACCCTAACAATGAGCAGTTCTTC
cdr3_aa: CASRKIGNPNNEQFF

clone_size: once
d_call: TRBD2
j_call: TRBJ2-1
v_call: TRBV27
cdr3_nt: TGTGCCAGCAGTTTATTGTGGCGCGGGGGGAATGAGCAGTTCTTC
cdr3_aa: CASSLLWRGGNEQFF

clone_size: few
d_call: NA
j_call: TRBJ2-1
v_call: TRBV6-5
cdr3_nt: TGTGCCAGCAGTTACTCGTTAGCCTGGGATGAGCAGTTCTTC
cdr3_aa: CASSYSLAWDEQFF

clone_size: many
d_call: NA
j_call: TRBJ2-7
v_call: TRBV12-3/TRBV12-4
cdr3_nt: TGTGCCAGCAGTTTCAAGGGCCCGGCCTACGAGCAGTACTTC
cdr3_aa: CASSFKGPAYEQYF

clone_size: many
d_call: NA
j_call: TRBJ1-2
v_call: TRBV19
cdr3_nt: TGTGCCAGTAGTATGTACTCGGGGACCTATGGCTACACCTTC
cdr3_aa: CASSMYSGTYGYTF

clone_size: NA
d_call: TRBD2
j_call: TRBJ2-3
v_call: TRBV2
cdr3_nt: TGTGCCAGCAGCCTGGGACTAGCGGGAGGTCCCCGCCTAAATACGCAGTATTTT
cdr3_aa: CASSLGLAGGPRLNTQYF

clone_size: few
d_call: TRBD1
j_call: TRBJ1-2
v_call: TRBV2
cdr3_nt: TGTGCCAGCAGCGGGATGGGACAGCTTGGCTACACCTTC
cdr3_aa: CASSGMGQLGYTF

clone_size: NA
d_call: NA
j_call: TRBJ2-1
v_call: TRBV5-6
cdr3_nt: TGTGCCAGCAGCTTGTTAGGCCCCTACAATGAGCAGTTCTTC
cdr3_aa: CASSLLGPYNEQFF

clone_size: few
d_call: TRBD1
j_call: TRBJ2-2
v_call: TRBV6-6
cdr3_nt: TGTGCCAGCAGTTACCCTCAGGGGGACACCGGGGAGCTGTTTTTT
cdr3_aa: CASSYPQGDTGELFF

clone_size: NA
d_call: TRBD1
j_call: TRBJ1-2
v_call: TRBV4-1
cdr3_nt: TGCGCCAGCAGCCATCCTACCCGGACAGGGGCGCAGGGTGGCTACACCTTC
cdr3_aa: CASSHPTRTGAQGGYTF

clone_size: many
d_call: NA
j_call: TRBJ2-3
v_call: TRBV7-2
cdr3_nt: TGTGCCAGCAGCCGAACAGGGTACATGACAGATACGCAGTATTTT
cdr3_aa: CASSRTGYMTDTQYF

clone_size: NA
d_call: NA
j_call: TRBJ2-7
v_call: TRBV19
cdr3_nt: TGTGCCAGTAGTATCCACAGGGATCGGTACGAGCAGTACTTC
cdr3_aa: CASSIHRDRYEQYF

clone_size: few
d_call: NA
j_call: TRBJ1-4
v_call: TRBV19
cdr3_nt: TGTGCCAGTAGTTCCTTAAACGTTAATGAAAAACTGTTTTTT
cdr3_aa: CASSSLNVNEKLFF

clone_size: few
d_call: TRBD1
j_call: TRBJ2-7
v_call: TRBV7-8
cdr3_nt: TGTGCCAGCAGAAAAGGACAGGAACGGACCTACGAGCAGTACTTC
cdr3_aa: CASRKGQERTYEQYF

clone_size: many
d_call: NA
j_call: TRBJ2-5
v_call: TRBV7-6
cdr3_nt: TGTGCCAGCACAGGAGCGGATCAAGAGACCCAGTACTTC
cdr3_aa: CASTGADQETQYF

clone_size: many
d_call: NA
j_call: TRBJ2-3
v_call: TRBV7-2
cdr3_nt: TGTGCCAGCAGCTTAGGGGGCCGGTATGGGGATACGCAGTATTTT
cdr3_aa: CASSLGGRYGDTQYF

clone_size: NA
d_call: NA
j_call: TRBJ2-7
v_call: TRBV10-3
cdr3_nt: TGTGCCATCAGATTCGAGACCTACGAGCAGTACTTC
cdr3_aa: CAIRFETYEQYF

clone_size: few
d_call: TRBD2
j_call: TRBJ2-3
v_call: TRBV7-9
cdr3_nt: TGTGCCAGCAGCCCGGGACTAGCGGGGTCGCCCGGGCCCCCAGATACGCAGTATTTT
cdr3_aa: CASSPGLAGSPGPPDTQYF

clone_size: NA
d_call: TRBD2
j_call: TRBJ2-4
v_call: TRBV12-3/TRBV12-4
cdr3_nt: TGTGCCAGCAGTTTAGTCGGGGGGAGCATTCAGTACTTC
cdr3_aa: CASSLVGGSIQYF

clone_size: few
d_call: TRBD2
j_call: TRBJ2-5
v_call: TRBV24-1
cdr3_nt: TGTGCCACCAGTGATTTCAGACTAGCGGGAGATGAGACCCAGTACTTC
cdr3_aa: CATSDFRLAGDETQYF

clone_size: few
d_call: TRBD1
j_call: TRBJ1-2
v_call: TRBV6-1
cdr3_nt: TGTGCCAGCAGCCAAAGAGGGGGCGTCTATGGCTACACCTTC
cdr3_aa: CASSQRGGVYGYTF

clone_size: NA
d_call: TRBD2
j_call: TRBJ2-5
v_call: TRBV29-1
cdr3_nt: TGCAGCGTTGAGGCGGGGGAAGAGACCCAGTACTTC
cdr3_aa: CSVEAGEETQYF

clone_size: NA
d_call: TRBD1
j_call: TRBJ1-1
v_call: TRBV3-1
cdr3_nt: TGTGCCAGCAGGTCAGGGGGCTGGAACACTGAAGCTTTCTTT
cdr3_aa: CASRSGGWNTEAFF

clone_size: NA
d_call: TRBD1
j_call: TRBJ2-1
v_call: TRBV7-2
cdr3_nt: TGTGCCAGCAGCCCCGGGACAGGGCCTCTTGATGAGCAGTTCTTC
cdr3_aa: CASSPGTGPLDEQFF

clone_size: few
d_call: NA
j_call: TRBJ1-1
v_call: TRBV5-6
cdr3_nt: TGTGCCAGCAGCTTTGGACCGGGGGGGACTGAAGCTTTCTTT
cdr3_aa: CASSFGPGGTEAFF

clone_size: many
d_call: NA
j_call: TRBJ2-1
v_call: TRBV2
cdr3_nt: TGTGCCAGCAGTGACGACTACTATGAGCAGTTCTTC
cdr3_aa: CASSDDYYEQFF

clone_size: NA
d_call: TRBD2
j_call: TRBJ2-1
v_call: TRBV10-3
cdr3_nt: TGTGCCATCAGTAATAGGACTAGCGGAGTACTTTCCTACAATGAGCAGTTCTTC
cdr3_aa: CAISNRTSGVLSYNEQFF

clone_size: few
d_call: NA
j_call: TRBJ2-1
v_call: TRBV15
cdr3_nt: TGTGCCACCAGCACCCCGGCCAAGGGCGGTGGATTAAATGAGCAGTTCTTC
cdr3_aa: CATSTPAKGGGLNEQFF

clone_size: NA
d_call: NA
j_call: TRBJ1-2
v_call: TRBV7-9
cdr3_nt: TGTGCCAGCCCCTCCGGCAGTTCGGGTGGCTACACCTTC
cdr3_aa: CASPSGSSGGYTF

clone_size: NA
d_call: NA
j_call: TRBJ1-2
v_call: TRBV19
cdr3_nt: TGTGCCAGTAGGGATTCAGGGCCCCACGGAGGCTACACCTTC
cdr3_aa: CASRDSGPHGGYTF

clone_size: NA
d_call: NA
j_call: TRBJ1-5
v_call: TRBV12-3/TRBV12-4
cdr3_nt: TGTGCCAGCAGCTCGCAAGTGGCACAGCCCCAGCATTTT
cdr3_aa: CASSSQVAQPQHF

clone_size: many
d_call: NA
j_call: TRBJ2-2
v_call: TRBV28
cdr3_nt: TGTGCCAGCAGTTTCAGGGTGGAGAACACCGGGGAGCTGTTTTTT
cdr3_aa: CASSFRVENTGELFF

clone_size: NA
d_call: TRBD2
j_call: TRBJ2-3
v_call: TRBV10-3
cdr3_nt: TGTGCCATCAGTGAGGGAGGAATTCTAGCGGGAGCCACAGATACGCAGTATTTT
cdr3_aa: CAISEGGILAGATDTQYF

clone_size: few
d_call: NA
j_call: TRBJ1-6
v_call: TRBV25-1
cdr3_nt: TGTGCCAGCAGTGCGGGGATTGGCTCACCCCTCCACTTT
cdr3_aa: CASSAGIGSPLHF

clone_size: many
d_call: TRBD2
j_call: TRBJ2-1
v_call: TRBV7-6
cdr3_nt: TGTGCCAGCAGCTTAGGACTAGCGGGAGGACCCAATGAGCAGTTCTTC
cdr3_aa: CASSLGLAGGPNEQFF

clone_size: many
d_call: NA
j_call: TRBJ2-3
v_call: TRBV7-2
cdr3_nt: TGTGCCAGCAGCTTCGGAGGTGCCCTCACAGATACGCAGTATTTT
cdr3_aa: CASSFGGALTDTQYF

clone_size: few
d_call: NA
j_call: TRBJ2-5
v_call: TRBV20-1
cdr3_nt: TGCAGTGCTGTGGACGGAACCCGGGAGACCCAGTACTTC
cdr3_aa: CSAVDGTRETQYF

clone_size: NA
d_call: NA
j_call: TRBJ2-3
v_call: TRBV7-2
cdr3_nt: TGTGCCAGCAGCTTAGTAGGTAGAAGTCAGGCAGATACGCAGTATTTT
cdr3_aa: CASSLVGRSQADTQYF

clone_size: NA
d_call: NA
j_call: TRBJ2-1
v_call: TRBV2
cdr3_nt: TGTGCCAGCAGTCCGGACCAATTGGGTGGCAATGAGCAGTTCTTC
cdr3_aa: CASSPDQLGGNEQFF

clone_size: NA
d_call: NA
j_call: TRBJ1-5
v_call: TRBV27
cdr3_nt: TGTGCCAGCAGCTTTTCCGGGGGCAATCAGCCCCAGCATTTT
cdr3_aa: CASSFSGGNQPQHF

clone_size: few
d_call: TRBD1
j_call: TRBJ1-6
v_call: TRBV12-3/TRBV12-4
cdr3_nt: TGTGCCAGCAGACCGGGACAGTCTTATAATTCACCCCTCCACTTT
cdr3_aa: CASRPGQSYNSPLHF

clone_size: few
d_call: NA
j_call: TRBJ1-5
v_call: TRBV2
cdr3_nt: TGTGCCAGCAGTGAAAGGAGTAATCAGCCCCAGCATTTT
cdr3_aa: CASSERSNQPQHF